This T cell receptor beta chain is drawn from a study of T cell responses to AZD1222 COVID-19 vaccine. The CDR3 runs to 14 residues. V lost 7 bases to trimming and J lost 3 bases, with 10 bases between them. CDR1 is MNHEY and CDR2 is SMNVEV in the germline V gene (reference sequence). This clone was detected only a few times. Profiled with immunoSEQ multiplex PCR; TCRdb holds only in-frame clones, not every one. The data show approximately 100,000 clones, with about 88% seen just once and approximately 17% held by the top ten. Sequencing was performed on peripheral blood, taken on day 0 of AZD1222 vaccination. The TCR was taken from an adult in good health. This sequence joins TRBV27 and TRBJ2-6; D unclear. CDR3 sequence (DNA): TGTGCCAGCACCCCTATAGGTGGGGCCAACGTCCTGACTTTC. It specifies CASTPIGGANVLTF. The whole variable domain, remainder taken from reference TRBV27 and TRBJ2-6, is EAQVTQNPRYLITVTGKKLTVTCSQNMNHEYMSWYRQDPGLGLRQIYYSMNVEVTDKGDVPEGYKVSRKEKRNFPLILESPSPNQTSLYFCASTPIGGANVLTFGAGSRLTVL.